These T cell receptor beta chains were read from a single sample in a study of a mutant IDH1 vaccine in newly diagnosed glioma. Libraries were prepared by immunoSEQ multiplex PCR; TCRdb keeps only in-frame clonotypes and omits some of them. This table holds around 92,000 clones, roughly 89% found once. This material consisted of PBMCs, taken from a glioma patient treated with radiotherapy, temozolomide or both. The receptors originated from a woman aged 45-59 years with glioma. Both conserved end residues are part of each CDR3. A D gene is named only where the DNA matches it firmly. Clone sizes are given selectively: once, few, many, or a class where the clone is expanded.

TRBV7-2,.,.,TRBJ2-3,CASSLGLLSTDTQYF,TGTGCCAGCAGCTTGGGACTTCTTAGCACAGATACGCAGTATTTT
TRBV28,.,.,TRBJ2-7,CASAWDISYEQYF,TGTGCCAGCGCCTGGGACATCTCCTACGAGCAGTACTTC
TRBV9,.,.,TRBJ1-2,CASSERTEKLYGYTF,TGTGCCAGCAGCGAACGGACAGAGAAACTCTATGGCTACACCTTC
TRBV5-5,.,.,TRBJ1-5,CASSLGTPNQPQHF,TGTGCCAGCAGCTTGGGGACCCCCAATCAGCCCCAGCATTTT
TRBV5-4,.,.,TRBJ1-1,CASSAGQATEAFF,TGTGCCAGCAGCGCCGGACAAGCCACTGAAGCTTTCTTT
TRBV7-8,.,.,TRBJ2-7,CASSPGTLTYEQYF,TGTGCCAGCAGCCCAGGGACCTTGACCTACGAGCAGTACTTC
TRBV6-6,.,TRBD1,TRBJ2-4,CASSYRRGAKNIQYF,TGTGCCAGCAGTTATCGCAGGGGGGCCAAAAACATTCAGTACTTC
TRBV6-5,.,.,TRBJ1-2,CASSSPRVREDGYTF,TGTGCCAGCAGTTCCCCGAGGGTCCGGGAGGACGGCTACACCTTC
TRBV11-2,.,TRBD2,TRBJ2-1,CASMGLAGSYNEQFF,TGTGCCAGCATGGGACTAGCGGGATCCTACAATGAGCAGTTCTTC
TRBV6-5,.,.,TRBJ1-2,CASSYPGAANYGYTF,TGTGCCAGCAGTTACCCGGGGGCGGCAAACTATGGCTACACCTTC
TRBV5-1,once,.,TRBJ2-3,CASSLVAGNTDTQYF,TGCGCCAGCAGCTTGGTGGCGGGAAACACAGATACGCAGTATTTT
TRBV7-2,.,.,TRBJ2-5,CASSLRRAQETQYF,TGTGCCAGCAGCTTGAGACGGGCCCAAGAGACCCAGTACTTC
TRBV6-1,.,TRBD1,TRBJ2-2,CASSVDRVRTGELFF,TGTGCCAGCAGTGTGGACAGGGTTAGAACCGGGGAGCTGTTTTTT
TRBV4-2,once,TRBD2,TRBJ2-5,CASSQRDYAQETQYF,TGTGCCAGCAGCCAGAGGGACTACGCCCAAGAGACCCAGTACTTC
TRBV5-1,.,TRBD1,TRBJ1-2,CASSADRVGYTF,TGCGCCAGCAGCGCGGACAGGGTTGGCTACACCTTC
TRBV5-4,.,.,TRBJ1-2,CASSLWTADNYGYTF,TGTGCCAGCAGCTTATGGACAGCCGACAACTATGGCTACACCTTC
TRBV7-8,.,TRBD1,TRBJ2-1,CASSSYRQGTYNEQFF,TGTGCCAGCAGCTCCTATCGACAGGGCACCTACAATGAGCAGTTCTTC
TRBV27,.,TRBD1,TRBJ1-1,CASRDRENTEAFF,TGTGCCAGCCGCGACAGGGAGAACACTGAAGCTTTCTTT